The 18 T cell receptor beta chains given below trace back to one sample, sequenced in a study of OX40 agonist ivuxolimab in advanced cancers. Profiling relied on immunoSEQ multiplex PCR, and the TCRdb table lists in-frame clones only, not all of them. The sample has approximately 77,000 clones, just under 95% seen once. This specimen consisted of CD4+ or CD8+ T cells sorted from blood, obtained in a trial of the OX40 agonist ivuxolimab. These receptors originate from an adult with an advanced solid tumor such as melanoma, head and neck, liver or kidney cancer.

This chain links TRBV27 with TRBJ2-7; D is possibly TRBD1 (6 bases). Germline CDR1 MNHEY, CDR2 SMNVEV (reference sequence). The CDR3 loop spans 15 amino acids. V lost 3 bases to trimming and J lost 0 bases, with 12 bases between them. The CDR3 DNA sequence: TGTGCCAGCAGTTTCATTGCAGGGGACTCCTACGAGCAGTACTTC. It is translated as CASSFIAGDSYEQYF.

This CDR3 reads CASTSNGAFSYEQYF. The CDR3 coding sequence is TGTGCCAGCACCTCCAACGGTGCCTTCTCCTACGAGCAGTACTTC. The V and J genes are TRBV25-1 and TRBJ2-7, with D unclear. The CDR3 contains 15 residues. From germline, CDR1 is MGHDK and CDR2 SYGVNS. V lost 7 bases, J lost 0 bases, and 16 bases lay in between.

This rearrangement joins TRBV10-3 to TRBJ2-3, with D possibly being TRBD1 (6 bases). The CDR3 length is 13 residues. V lost 7 bases to trimming and J lost 4 bases, with 12 bases between them. CDR1 is ENHRY, CDR2 SYGVKD, per germline. The DNA of the CDR3 is TGTGCCATCAACACAGGGATTGCAGATACGCAGTATTTT. Amino acids: CAINTGIADTQYF.

The V and J genes are TRBV7-5 and TRBJ1-5. TRBV7-5 is recorded as a pseudogene. The CDR3 is made up of 15 amino acids. Here the CDR3 reads CVRSLRGGSRQPQHF. The CDR3 region has the DNA TGTGTCAGAAGCTTAAGAGGGGGGTCAAGACAGCCCCAGCATTTT.

The chain couples TRBV28 to TRBJ1-6, with 8 bases that match TRBD1. This CDR3 has 16 amino acids. Trimming at V came to 6 bases and at J to 7 bases, leaving 11 bases not matched to a gene. Looked up from germline, CDR1 is MDHEN and CDR2 is SYDVKM. The CDR3 DNA follows: TGTGCCAGCAGCCCCCTGGGCAGGGGGCCAAATTCACCCCTCCACTTT. It specifies CASSPLGRGPNSPLHF.

The rearrangement joins TRBV29-1 to TRBJ2-3; TRBD2 agrees at 9 bases. The CDR3 contains 17 residues. V dropped 1 base and J dropped 0; count of bases not matched to a gene: 8. The germline V gene encodes CDR1 SQVTM and CDR2 ANQGSEA. As DNA, the CDR3 is TGCAGCGTTGAAGCTATAAGCGGGAGGCCTAGCACAGATACGCAGTATTTT. Translated, it gives CSVEAISGRPSTDTQYF.

The chain has TRBV28 and TRBJ2-7; 7 positions agree with TRBD2. CDR1 and CDR2 (germline): MDHEN, SYDVKM. This CDR3 has 13 amino acids. J was trimmed by 9 bases and V by 8 bases; bases with no gene match: 13. The CDR3 DNA sequence: TGTGCCAGCCTGCCTAGCTGGGGGGGGACGCAGTACTTC. Residues: CASLPSWGGTQYF.

The J gene is TRBJ2-2, the V gene TRBV11-3; perhaps TRBD2 as D (5 bases). There are 13 residues in the CDR3. V was cut by 3 bases and J by 3 bases, with 5 bases left in between. Germline-derived CDR1 and CDR2 are SGHNT and YENEEA. Here the CDR3 reads CASSLGDTGELFF. CDR3 in DNA: TGTGCCAGCAGCTTGGGAGACACCGGGGAGCTGTTTTTT. Complete variable domain (other parts from reference TRBV11-3 and TRBJ2-2): EAGVVQSPRYKIIEKKQPVAFWCNPISGHNTLYWYLQNLGQGPELLIRYENEEAVDDSQLPKDRFSAERLKGVDSTLKIQPAELGDSAVYLCASSLGDTGELFFGEGSRLTVL.

J is TRBJ2-5 and V is TRBV7-9; D is perhaps TRBD2 (7 bases). The V end was cut by 9 bases, the J end by 1 base, with 12 bases between. The CDR3 length is 13 residues. Germline loops: CDR1 SEHNR, CDR2 FQNEAQ (reference sequence). The CDR3 DNA sequence: TGTGCCAGTCTCGGGGGGCCCCAAGAGACCCAGTACTTC. Its protein is CASLGGPQETQYF.

The gene calls are TRBV6-5 and TRBJ1-2; 8 nucleotides agree with TRBD1. V lost 9 bases and J lost 8; bases outside the gene matches: 11. The CDR3 length is 13 residues. Germline V gene lookup returns CDR1 MNHEY and CDR2 SVGAGI. The CDR3 DNA follows: TGTGCCAGTACCCTACGCTCAGGGGGCGGCTACACCTTC. Protein: CASTLRSGGGYTF.

The chain uses TRBV4-2 and TRBJ2-7; 7 nucleotides line up with TRBD2. CDR3 length: 16 amino acids. Germline V gene data show CDR1 as LGHNA and CDR2 as YNFKEQ. The V segment lost 0 bases and the J segment 2 bases; nucleotides outside the gene matches: 7. The chain's CDR3 is CASSQERGGAAYEQYF. DNA of the CDR3: TGTGCCAGCAGCCAAGAGAGGGGAGGGGCCGCCTACGAGCAGTACTTC.

The genes are TRBV7-2 and TRBJ2-7; 7 nucleotides agree with TRBD1. Trimming removed 5 bases from V and 7 bases from J; junction bases left unmatched: 11. The CDR3 loop spans 14 amino acids. Germline loops: CDR1 SGHTA, CDR2 FQGNSA. The CDR3 sequence is CASSADRSLGEQYF. The CDR3 nucleotides are TGTGCCAGCAGCGCGGACAGGTCTCTAGGGGAGCAGTACTTC.

In nucleotides, the CDR3 is TGTGCCAGCAGCCTCACCGGGACAGGGACCCCCGGGGACAATGAGCAGTTCTTC. As protein: CASSLTGTGTPGDNEQFF. The J gene is TRBJ2-1, the V gene TRBV7-2; 9 bases align to TRBD1. CDR3 length: 18 amino acids. V lost 5 bases to trimming and J lost 5 bases; unmatched junction nucleotides: 16. Germline values: CDR1 SGHTA, CDR2 FQGNSA.

The chain combines TRBV19 with TRBJ2-3, with unresolved D. CDR1 and CDR2 (germline): LNHDA, SQIVND (reference sequence). Trimming took 6 bases from V and 3 from J, leaving 13 bases between them. The CDR3 contains 14 residues. The CDR3 nucleotides read TGTGCCAGTAGGTTGATAGGAGATACAGATACGCAGTATTTT. Its protein is CASRLIGDTDTQYF.

This clone showed up just a few times. This chain links TRBV7-9 with TRBJ2-2, with 10 nucleotides matching TRBD1. This CDR3 contains 17 residues. CDR1 is SEHNR and CDR2 is FQNEAQ in the germline V gene (reference sequence). V shed 5 bases, J shed 4 bases, and the junction held 10 bases outside the gene matches. This CDR3 reads CASSPGLGQGITGELFF. The DNA of the CDR3 is TGTGCCAGCAGCCCGGGGTTGGGACAGGGGATCACCGGGGAGCTGTTTTTT.

Here the CDR3 reads CASSIGQGYEQYF. Here the CDR3 DNA reads TGTGCCAGCAGTATCGGGCAGGGCTACGAGCAGTACTTC. The chain couples TRBV7-2 to TRBJ2-7, with a tentative D call TRBD1 (5 bases). The CDR3 covers 13 residues. V was cut by 6 bases and J by 3 bases, with 12 bases left in between. Germline V CDR1 and CDR2: SGHTA, FQGNSA.

The chain has TRBV19 and TRBJ2-2; the D is unclear. Germline V gene sequence: CDR1 LNHDA, CDR2 SQIVND (reference sequence). CDR3 length: 11 amino acids. V lost 2 bases to trimming and J lost 6 bases, with 1 base between them. The CDR3 sequence: CASSISGELFF. CDR3 DNA: TGTGCCAGTAGTATATCCGGGGAGCTGTTTTTT.

This chain uses TRBV9 with TRBJ2-7, with D unclear. V was pared by 3 bases and J by 3 bases, with 16 bases between. This CDR3 is 15 amino acids long. The germline V gene encodes CDR1 SGDLS and CDR2 YYNGEE. DNA for the CDR3: TGTGCCAGCAGCGGAGGACGGTGGGGTTTCTACGAGCAGTACTTC. It translates to CASSGGRWGFYEQYF.